In its sample, the clone carrying this TCR beta chain was seen a few times. Other DNA sequences in this specimen translate into the identical CDR3. The CDR3 extends over 12 amino acids. Trimming stripped 6 bases from V and 2 bases from J, with 5 bases between. Germline CDR1 and CDR2: MNHEY and SVGAGI. Some clones are missing from TCRdb's copy, which holds only in-frame ones; the method was immunoSEQ multiplex PCR. Seen here are about 41,000 clones, roughly three quarters observed once, and the top ten hold around 22%. The sample is drawn from a study of PD-1 blockade in classical Hodgkin lymphoma. Every one of the patients relapsed after autologous stem cell transplantation (brentuximab vedotin exposure was variable).

This receptor was identified in a human donor with classical Hodgkin lymphoma. The chain combines TRBV6-5 with TRBJ1-5, with D uncertain. Source: peripheral blood mononuclear cells (PBMCs), taken at baseline. For the CDR3, the DNA is TGTGCCAGCAGGCACGGCAATCAGCCCCAGCATTTT. Its translation is CASRHGNQPQHF.